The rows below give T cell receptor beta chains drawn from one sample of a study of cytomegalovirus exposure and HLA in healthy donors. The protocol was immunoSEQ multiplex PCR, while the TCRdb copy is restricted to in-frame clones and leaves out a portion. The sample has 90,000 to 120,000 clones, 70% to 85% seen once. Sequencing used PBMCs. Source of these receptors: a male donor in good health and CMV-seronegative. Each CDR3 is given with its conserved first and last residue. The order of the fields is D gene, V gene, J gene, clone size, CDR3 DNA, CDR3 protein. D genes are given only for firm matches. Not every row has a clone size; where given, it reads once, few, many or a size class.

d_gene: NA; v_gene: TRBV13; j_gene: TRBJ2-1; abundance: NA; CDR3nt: TGTGCCAGCAGCTTAGGGCTCTCTAGCGTATACAATGAGCAGTTCTTC; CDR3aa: CASSLGLSSVYNEQFF
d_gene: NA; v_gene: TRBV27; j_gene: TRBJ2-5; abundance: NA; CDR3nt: TGTGCCAGCAGCGGCGGGGAGCAAGAGACCCAGTACTTC; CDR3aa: CASSGGEQETQYF
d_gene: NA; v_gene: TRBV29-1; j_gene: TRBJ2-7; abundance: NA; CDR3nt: TGCAGCGGGACAGCAGCCTACGAGCAGTACTTC; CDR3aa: CSGTAAYEQYF
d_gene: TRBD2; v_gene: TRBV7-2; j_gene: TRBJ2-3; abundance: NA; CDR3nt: TGTGCCAGCAGCTTAGCTGGGGCGGGAGCTAGCACAGATACGCAGTATTTT; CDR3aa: CASSLAGAGASTDTQYF
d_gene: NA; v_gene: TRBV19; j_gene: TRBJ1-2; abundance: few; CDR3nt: TGTGCCAGTACCACTGGGGGCCATGGCTACACCTTC; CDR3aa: CASTTGGHGYTF
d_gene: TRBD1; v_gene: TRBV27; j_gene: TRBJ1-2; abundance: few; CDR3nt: TGTGCCAGCAGGGGGACAGGGGGTGGCTACACCTTC; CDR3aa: CASRGTGGGYTF
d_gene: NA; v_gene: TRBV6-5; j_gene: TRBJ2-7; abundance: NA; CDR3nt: TGTGCCAGCAGTAGCACCGGGACTGGCTCCTACGAGCAGTACTTC; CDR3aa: CASSSTGTGSYEQYF
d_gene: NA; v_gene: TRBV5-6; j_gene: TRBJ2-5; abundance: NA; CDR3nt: TGTGCCAGCAGCTTGGCCCTGCAGGGGTGGGATAAAGAGCAGTACTTC; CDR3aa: CASSLALQGWDKEQYF
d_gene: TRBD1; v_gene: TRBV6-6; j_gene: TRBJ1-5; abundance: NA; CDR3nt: TGTGCCAGCAGTTTACAGGGGTGGAATCAGCCCCAGCATTTT; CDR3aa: CASSLQGWNQPQHF
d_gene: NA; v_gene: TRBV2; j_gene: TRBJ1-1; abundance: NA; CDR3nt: TGTGCCAGCAGTGGAGATAAGAACACTGAAGCTTTCTTT; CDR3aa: CASSGDKNTEAFF
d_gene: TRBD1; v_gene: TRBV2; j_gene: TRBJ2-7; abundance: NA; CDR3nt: TGTGCCAGCAGGGGACAGGGTGTCTACGAGCAGTACTTC; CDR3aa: CASRGQGVYEQYF
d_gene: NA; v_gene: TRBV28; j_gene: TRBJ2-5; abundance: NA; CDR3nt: TGTGCCAGCAGTCCCGATGGCAGGAACGGAGGGACCCAGTACTTC; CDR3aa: CASSPDGRNGGTQYF
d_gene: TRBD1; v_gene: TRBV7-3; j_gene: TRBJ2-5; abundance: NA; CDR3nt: TGTGCCAGCAGCCCGGACAGGGGAGAGACCCAGTACTTC; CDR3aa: CASSPDRGETQYF
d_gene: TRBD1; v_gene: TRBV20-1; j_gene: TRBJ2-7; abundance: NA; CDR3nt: TGCAGTGCCCCTCAGGGGGTCGAGCAGTACTTC; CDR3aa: CSAPQGVEQYF
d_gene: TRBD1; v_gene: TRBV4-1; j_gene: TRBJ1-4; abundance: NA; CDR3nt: TGCGCCAGCAGCCAACGATTAGGAAGACAGGGTGCAACTAATGAAAAACTGTTTTTT; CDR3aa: CASSQRLGRQGATNEKLFF
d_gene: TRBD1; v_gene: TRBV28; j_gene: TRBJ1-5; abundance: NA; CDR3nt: TGTGCCAGCAACCCAGGGGGTACTCAGCCCCAGCATTTT; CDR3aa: CASNPGGTQPQHF
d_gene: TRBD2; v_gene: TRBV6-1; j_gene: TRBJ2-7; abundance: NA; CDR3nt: TGTGCCAGCAGCAGCCGGGAGGGCCGCTACGAGCAGTACTTC; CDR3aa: CASSSREGRYEQYF
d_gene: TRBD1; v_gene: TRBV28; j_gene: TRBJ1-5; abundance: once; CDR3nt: TGTGCCAGCAGTATGCCGCGGGGGACAGGGTCGAATCAGCCCCAGCATTTT; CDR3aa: CASSMPRGTGSNQPQHF
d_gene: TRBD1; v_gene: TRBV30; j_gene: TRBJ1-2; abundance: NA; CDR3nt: TGTGCCTGGAGTCCTGGGACAGGATATAACTATGGCTACACCTTC; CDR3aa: CAWSPGTGYNYGYTF
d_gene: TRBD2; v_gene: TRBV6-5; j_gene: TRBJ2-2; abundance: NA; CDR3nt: TGTGCCAGCAGAACGGGACTAGCGACCGGGGAGCTGTTTTTT; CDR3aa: CASRTGLATGELFF
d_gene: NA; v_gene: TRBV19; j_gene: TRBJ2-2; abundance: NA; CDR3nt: TGTGCCAGTAGGCAAGACAGGGGCCTTGGCGGGGGGCTGTTTTTT; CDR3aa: CASRQDRGLGGGLFF
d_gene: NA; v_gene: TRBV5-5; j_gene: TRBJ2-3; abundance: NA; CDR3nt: TGTGCCAGCAGCTTCTGGTGGGAGACAGATACGCAGTATTTT; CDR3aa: CASSFWWETDTQYF
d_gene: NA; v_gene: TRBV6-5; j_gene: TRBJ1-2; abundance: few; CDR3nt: TGTGCCAGCAGACTCCAACGGGGCTATGGCTACACCTTC; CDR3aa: CASRLQRGYGYTF
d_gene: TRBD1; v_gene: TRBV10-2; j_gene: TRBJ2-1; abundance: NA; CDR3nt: TGCGCCAGCAGTGACCCGGGACAGGGGGGAATGGGTGAGCAGTTCTTC; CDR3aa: CASSDPGQGGMGEQFF
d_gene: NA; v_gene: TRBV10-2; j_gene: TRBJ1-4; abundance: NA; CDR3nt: TGCGCCAGCAGTGAGAGGGGGATTTCTAATGAAAAACTGTTTTTT; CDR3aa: CASSERGISNEKLFF
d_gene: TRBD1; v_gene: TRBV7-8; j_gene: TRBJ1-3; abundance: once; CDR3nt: TGTGCCAGCAGCTCGGACAGGATCATCTCTGGAAACACCATATATTTT; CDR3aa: CASSSDRIISGNTIYF
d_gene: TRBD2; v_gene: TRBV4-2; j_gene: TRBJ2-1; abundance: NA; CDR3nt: TGTGCCAGCAGCCAAGGACCCACGGATAGCGGGGACAATGAGCAGTTCTTC; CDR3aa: CASSQGPTDSGDNEQFF
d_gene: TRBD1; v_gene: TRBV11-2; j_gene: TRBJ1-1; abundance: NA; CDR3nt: TGTGCCAGCAGCTGGAGACAGGGTAACACTGAAGCTTTCTTT; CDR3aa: CASSWRQGNTEAFF
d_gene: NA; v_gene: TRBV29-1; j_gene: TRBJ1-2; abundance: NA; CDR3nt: TGCAGCGTTGAAGATGCGGGGGGTGGCTACACCTTC; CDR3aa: CSVEDAGGGYTF
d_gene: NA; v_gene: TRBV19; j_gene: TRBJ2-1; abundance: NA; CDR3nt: TGTGCCAGTAGTACCGGGAGCGGGTACAATGAGCAGTTCTTC; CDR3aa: CASSTGSGYNEQFF
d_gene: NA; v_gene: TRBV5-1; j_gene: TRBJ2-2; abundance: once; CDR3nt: TGCGCCAGCAGCCAGGTGCAGGGGGAGGACGGGGAGCTGTTTTTT; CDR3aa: CASSQVQGEDGELFF
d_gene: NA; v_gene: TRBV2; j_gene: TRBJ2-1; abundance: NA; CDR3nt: TGTGCCAGCAGCCGCAGGGATGCTTCCTACAATGAGCAGTTCTTC; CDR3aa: CASSRRDASYNEQFF
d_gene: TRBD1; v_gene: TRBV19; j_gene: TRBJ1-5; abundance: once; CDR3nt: TGTGCCAGTAGATCAGGACAGGGCGGGGTTTCGAGCAATCAGCCCCAGCATTTT; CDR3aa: CASRSGQGGVSSNQPQHF
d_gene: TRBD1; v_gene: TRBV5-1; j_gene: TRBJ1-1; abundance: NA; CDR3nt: TGCGCCAGCAGCTTGGCTGGGACAGGGGACACTGAAGCTTTCTTT; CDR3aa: CASSLAGTGDTEAFF
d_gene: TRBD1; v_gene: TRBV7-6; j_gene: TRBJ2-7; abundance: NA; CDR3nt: TGTGCCAGCAGCCCAAGGGGTTGGGGACAGGGCTTGTACGAGCAGTACTTC; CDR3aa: CASSPRGWGQGLYEQYF
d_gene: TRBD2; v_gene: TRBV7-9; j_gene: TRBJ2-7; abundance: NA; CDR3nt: TGTGCCAGCAGCCCGCGTATTGCGGGAGCGCATTACGAGCAGTACTTC; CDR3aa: CASSPRIAGAHYEQYF
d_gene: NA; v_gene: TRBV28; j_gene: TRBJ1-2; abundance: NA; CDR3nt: TGTGCCAGCAGCCCTATGGAGGGGGGGCCGGCTTTTAACTATGGCTACACCTTC; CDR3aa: CASSPMEGGPAFNYGYTF
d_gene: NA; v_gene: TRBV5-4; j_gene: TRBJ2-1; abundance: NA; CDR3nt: TGTGCCAGCAGCCCCGGCGGCCTTGCCCCTTACAATGAGCAGTTCTTC; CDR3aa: CASSPGGLAPYNEQFF
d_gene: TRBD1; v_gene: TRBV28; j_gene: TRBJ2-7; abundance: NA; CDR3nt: TGTGCCAGCCAATCAGGGGGCCCCTACGAGCAGTACTTC; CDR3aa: CASQSGGPYEQYF
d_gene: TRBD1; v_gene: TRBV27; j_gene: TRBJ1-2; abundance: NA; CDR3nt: TGTGCCAGCAGTTTAGATCGGGCAGGGGGCGGCTATGGCTACACCTTC; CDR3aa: CASSLDRAGGGYGYTF
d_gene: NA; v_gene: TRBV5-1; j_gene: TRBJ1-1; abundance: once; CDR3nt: TGCGCCAGCAGCCTGCTTGGGGGGGGACAGAACACTGAAGCTTTCTTT; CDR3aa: CASSLLGGGQNTEAFF